Many counts were recorded for the clone carrying this T cell receptor beta chain. This sample stems from a study of T cells in Graves' hyperthyroidism and ophthalmopathy. Researchers amplified the TCR beta CDR3 regions from RNA transcripts. A first-round RT-PCR of the TCR CDR3 used the HTBI primer set. One entry per CDR3 protein results from TCRdb running MiXCR on the multiplex PCR reads. The sample holds roughly 600,000 distinct CDR3 sequences; approximately 14% are singletons and the top ten take around 12%. Unmatched junction bases numbered 6, after V lost 2 bases and J lost 6 bases. The CDR3 spans 15 residues. Germline CDR1 is LGHDT and CDR2 is YNNKEL (reference sequence).

The TCR sequence derives from a woman aged 45-65 years with Graves' ophthalmopathy. Sequencing used blood. The chain joins TRBV3-1 to TRBJ2-7; 11 positions agree with TRBD2. Here the CDR3 reads CASSQFLLAGAEQYF. The CDR3 coding sequence is TGTGCCAGCAGCCAATTTCTACTAGCGGGAGCCGAGCAGTACTTC.